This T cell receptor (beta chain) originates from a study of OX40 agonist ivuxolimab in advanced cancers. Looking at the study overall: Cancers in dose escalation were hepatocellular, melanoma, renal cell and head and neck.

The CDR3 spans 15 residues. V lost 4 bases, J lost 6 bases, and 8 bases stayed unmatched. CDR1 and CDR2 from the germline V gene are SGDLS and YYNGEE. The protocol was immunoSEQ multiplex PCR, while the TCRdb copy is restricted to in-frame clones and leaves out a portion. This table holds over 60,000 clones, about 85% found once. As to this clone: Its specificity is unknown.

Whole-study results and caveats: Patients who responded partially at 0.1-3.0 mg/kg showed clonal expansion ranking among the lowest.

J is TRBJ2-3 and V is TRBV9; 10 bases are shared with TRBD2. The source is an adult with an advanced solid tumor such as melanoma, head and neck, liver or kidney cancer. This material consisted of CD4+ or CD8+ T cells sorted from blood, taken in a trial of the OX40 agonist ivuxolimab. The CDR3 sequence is CASSFSGGLWDTQYF. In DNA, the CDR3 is TGTGCCAGCAGCTTTAGCGGGGGGCTCTGGGATACGCAGTATTTT.